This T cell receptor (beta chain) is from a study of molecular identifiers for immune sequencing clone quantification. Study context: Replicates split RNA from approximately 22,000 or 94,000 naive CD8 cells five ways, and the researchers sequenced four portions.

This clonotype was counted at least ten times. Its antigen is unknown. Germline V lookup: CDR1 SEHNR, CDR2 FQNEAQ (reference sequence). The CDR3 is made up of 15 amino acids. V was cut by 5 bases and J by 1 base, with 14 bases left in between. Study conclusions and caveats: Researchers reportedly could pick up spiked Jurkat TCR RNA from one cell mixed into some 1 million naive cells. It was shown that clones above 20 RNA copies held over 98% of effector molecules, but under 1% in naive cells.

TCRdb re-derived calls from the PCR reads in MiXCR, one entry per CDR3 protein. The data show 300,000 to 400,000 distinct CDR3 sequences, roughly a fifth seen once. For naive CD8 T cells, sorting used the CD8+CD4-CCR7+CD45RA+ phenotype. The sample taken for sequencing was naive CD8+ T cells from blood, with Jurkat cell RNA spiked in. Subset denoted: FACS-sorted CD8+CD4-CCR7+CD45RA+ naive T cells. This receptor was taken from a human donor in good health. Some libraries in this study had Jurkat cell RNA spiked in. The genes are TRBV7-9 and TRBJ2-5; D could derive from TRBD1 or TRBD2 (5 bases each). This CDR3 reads CASSRQRGFQETQYF. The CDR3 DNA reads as TGTGCCAGCAGCCGACAGAGGGGATTCCAAGAGACCCAGTACTTC.